Listed here are 25 T cell receptor beta chains from one sample, sequenced in a study of spatial heterogeneity in lung cancer. Time point of the sample: blood at routine non-recurrence follow-up after resection. Unsorted samples of tumor, nontumor lung or frozen PBMC had their whole RNA sequenced. MiXCR, applied by TCRdb to the 5' RACE reads, yields one record per CDR3 protein. The sample consists of about 50,000 distinct CDR3 sequences, roughly 8.1% of them appearing once. This sample comprised PBMCs, obtained at follow-up. These receptors all stem from a female donor with early-stage non-small cell lung cancer.

The J gene is TRBJ1-5, the V gene TRBV20-1; possibly TRBD1 for D (5 bases). The CDR3 extends over 16 amino acids. The germline V gene has CDR1 DFQATT and CDR2 SNEGSKA (reference sequence). V shed 2 bases and J shed 1 base, with 15 bases lying between them. Here the CDR3 DNA reads TGCAGTGCTAGACGGTCAGGGTTATCGAGCAATCAGCCCCAGCATTTT. Its protein is CSARRSGLSSNQPQHF.

About this clonotype itself: With a much larger clone just one base away, this may be a read error. The chain links TRBV19 to TRBJ1-6; D not certain. The CDR3 contains 16 residues. The V gene lost 5 bases and the J gene lost 0 bases, with 11 bases spanning the gap. CDR1 is LNHDA, CDR2 SQIVND, per germline (reference sequence). The CDR3, as DNA: TGTGCCAGTAGTGCCCAGAGCGTCTCCTATAATTCACCCCTCCACTTT. Translated: CASSAQSVSYNSPLHF.

This clonotype was detected many times. This sequence joins TRBV28 and TRBJ2-7; TRBD1 aligns across 9 bases. The germline gives CDR1 MDHEN, CDR2 SYDVKM. There are 16 residues in the CDR3. Trimming removed 5 bases from V and 1 base from J; junction bases left unmatched: 9. CDR3 residues: CASSTYWTGVSYEQYF. CDR3 coding DNA: TGTGCCAGCAGTACTTATTGGACAGGGGTGTCCTACGAGCAGTACTTC.

This clonotype was detected a few times. The chain joins TRBV19 to TRBJ2-7; D gene unclear. V was cut by 0 bases and J by 5 bases, with 11 bases left in between. The CDR3 consists of 14 residues. Germline V CDR1 and CDR2: LNHDA, SQIVND (reference sequence). The CDR3 sequence is CASSIDVLWDEQYF. Here the CDR3 DNA reads TGTGCCAGTAGTATAGACGTGCTATGGGACGAGCAGTACTTC.

This clonotype was recorded at least ten times. This chain connects TRBV21-1 to TRBJ1-5; the table's D call, TRBD1, has no DNA check behind it. TRBV21-1 is noted as a pseudogene. This CDR3 has 18 residues. The CDR3 sequence: CASSKVGDRVLSNQPQHF. The CDR3 coding sequence is TGTGCCAGCAGCAAAGTGGGAGACAGGGTCTTGAGCAATCAGCCCCAGCATTTT.

On this clonotype itself: A much larger clone differs from this one at a single base, so this may be a read error. This rearrangement joins TRBV7-2 to TRBJ2-1; 8 bases align to TRBD2. V lost 5 bases and J lost 9; bases outside the gene matches: 15. Germline assignment: CDR1 SGHTA and CDR2 FQGNSA. The CDR3 runs 16 residues. The chain's CDR3 is CASSLPQSGGQGEQFF. The CDR3 DNA sequence: TGTGCCAGCAGCCTCCCGCAGAGCGGGGGCCAAGGTGAGCAGTTCTTC.

This clonotype was seen more than once but under ten times. The chain is built from TRBV20-1 and TRBJ1-2; D not certain. The CDR3 is 16 residues long. V shed 1 base and J shed 2 bases, with 17 bases lying between them. The germline gives CDR1 DFQATT, CDR2 SNEGSKA (reference sequence). In DNA, the CDR3 is TGCAGTGCTAGAGGGTCGGGATCCTTTTCAAACTATGGCTACACCTTC. Its translation is CSARGSGSFSNYGYTF.

This clonotype appeared many times. The V call is TRBV6-6, the J call TRBJ1-6, with a possible D match to TRBD1 (5 bases). This CDR3 spans 16 amino acids. The V gene lost 2 bases and the J gene lost 16 bases, with 24 bases spanning the gap. CDR1 MNHNY and CDR2 SVGAGI come from the germline V gene (reference sequence). CDR3 amino acids: CASSYERNRFRSDLHF. In nucleotides, the CDR3 is TGTGCCAGCAGTTACGAAAGAAACAGGTTCCGATCCGATCTCCACTTT.

In the case of this clonotype: A much larger clone differs by one base, so this may be a read error. The chain employs TRBV4-1 and TRBJ2-5; D call uncertain. Trimming stripped 0 bases from V and 2 bases from J, with 16 bases between. Germline CDR1 and CDR2: MGHRA and YSYEKL. The CDR3 spans 17 residues. CDR3 in DNA: TGCGCCAGCAGCCAAGAGTTTCCGACTTGCGGACAAGAGACCCAGTACTTC. It codes for CASSQEFPTCGQETQYF.

The chain joins TRBV20-1 to TRBJ1-4; D is possibly TRBD1 (5 bases). The V end was cut by 5 bases, the J end by 7 bases, with 17 bases between. The V gene's germline CDR1 is DFQATT and CDR2 SNEGSKA (reference sequence). The CDR3 spans 14 residues. For the CDR3, the DNA is TGCAGTGCTGCCAAGACCCTGGGGGTTGAAAAACTGTTTTTT. As protein: CSAAKTLGVEKLFF.

The chain employs TRBV18 and TRBJ1-6; D might be TRBD1 (6 bases). Trimming left V 4 bases short and J 9 bases short, with 7 bases between. The CDR3 length is 12 residues. CDR1 is KGHSH, CDR2 LQKENI, per germline. The CDR3 region has the DNA TGTGCCAGCTCACTGGACAGTTCACCCCTCCACTTT. Translation gives CASSLDSSPLHF.

This clonotype has at least ten counts. The chain joins TRBV5-6 to TRBJ1-5; 8 nucleotides match TRBD1. Germline V lookup: CDR1 SGHDT, CDR2 YYEEEE. The V gene end was trimmed by 4 bases and the J gene end by 7 bases; junction bases not matched to a gene: 7. The CDR3 runs to 14 residues. CDR3 sequence reads: CASSRGQVSQPQHF. In DNA, the CDR3 is TGTGCCAGCAGCCGGGGACAGGTCAGCCAGCCCCAGCATTTT.

This clonotype was observed at least ten times. V usage is TRBV12-3 or TRBV12-4 and J usage is TRBJ2-1; possibly TRBD2 for D (6 bases). The V and J ends lost 1 base and 4 bases respectively, with 11 bases between them. This CDR3 region has 15 residues. DNA of the CDR3: TGTGCCAGCAGTTTAGGTTCGGGGGAATACAATGAGCAGTTCTTC. Protein product: CASSLGSGEYNEQFF.

The V gene is TRBV19, the J gene TRBJ1-6; TRBD1 is a possible D gene (5 bases). This CDR3 comprises 18 residues. V was cut by 0 bases and J by 6 bases, with 18 bases left in between. Germline CDR1 reads LNHDA; CDR2 reads SQIVND (reference sequence). This CDR3 reads CASSIDHEGRRINSPLHF. The CDR3 nucleotides are TGTGCCAGTAGTATAGATCATGAGGGACGGCGAATTAATTCACCCCTCCACTTT.

The chain carries TRBV15 and TRBJ1-1; 7 positions agree with TRBD1. With V trimmed by 5 bases and J by 5 bases, 17 bases remained unmatched. CDR1 and CDR2 (germline): LNHNV, YYDKDF (reference sequence). CDR3 length: 17 amino acids. For the CDR3, the DNA is TGTGCCACCAGCTCCCAGTTAAAGGGGGCTGGAAGGACTGAAGCTTTCTTT. The encoded protein is CATSSQLKGAGRTEAFF.

There are a few counts of this clonotype. The J gene is TRBJ2-7, the V gene TRBV6-2 or TRBV6-3; D may be TRBD2 (6 bases). The CDR3 contains 14 residues. CDR1 and CDR2 from the germline V gene are MNHEY and SVGEGT. Deletions cut 5 bases from V and 3 bases from J, with 14 bases between. The CDR3 DNA follows: TGTGCCAGCAGTGACACACTAGCTCACTACGAGCAGTACTTC. Translating it yields CASSDTLAHYEQYF.

This clonotype was seen a handful of times. V gene TRBV18 combines with J gene TRBJ1-1; 9 bases match TRBD1. This CDR3 is built from 13 residues. With V trimmed by 3 bases and J by 8 bases, 4 bases remained unmatched. Germline lookup yields CDR1 KGHSH and CDR2 LQKENI. The CDR3 loop reads CASSPGTGIEAFF. CDR3 in DNA: TGTGCCAGCTCACCTGGGACAGGGATAGAAGCTTTCTTT.

This clonotype showed up many times. V usage is TRBV7-2 and J usage is TRBJ2-7; possible D gene TRBD1, 5 bases. This CDR3 is 14 amino acids long. With 5 bases removed from V and 3 bases from J, the gap between germline ends came to 14 bases. Germline V CDR1 and CDR2: SGHTA, FQGNSA. In DNA, the CDR3 is TGTGCCAGCAGCCCCCGGCAGGGTCTCTACGAGCAGTACTTC. This gives the protein CASSPRQGLYEQYF.

This clonotype came up many times. V is TRBV11-2 and J is TRBJ2-1; D tentatively reads TRBD1 or TRBD2 (5 bases each). V gave up 6 bases and J gave up 0 bases, with 9 bases separating them. The CDR3 is 14 residues long. The germline V gene has CDR1 SGHAT and CDR2 FQNNGV. The CDR3 protein is CASSRDPSYNEQFF. CDR3 in DNA: TGTGCCAGCAGTAGGGACCCCTCCTACAATGAGCAGTTCTTC. Supplemented by reference TRBV11-2 and TRBJ2-1, the full variable domain reads EAGVAQSPRYKIIEKRQSVAFWCNPISGHATLYWYQQILGQGPKLLIQFQNNGVVDDSQLPKDRFSAERLKGVDSTLKIQPAKLEDSAVYLCASSRDPSYNEQFFGPGTRLTVL.

This clonotype came up many times. This chain uses TRBV3-1 with TRBJ2-7; no reliable D call. V was clipped by 2 bases and J by 2 bases, with 19 bases between them. Germline V gene lookup returns CDR1 LGHDT and CDR2 YNNKEL (reference sequence). CDR3 length: 17 residues. CDR3 coding DNA: TGTGCCAGCAGCCAACCCTCTTACGGGCGACCAACCTACGAGCAGTACTTC. Translating it yields CASSQPSYGRPTYEQYF.

The chain couples TRBV20-1 to TRBJ1-2; 9 bases match TRBD1. The CDR3 is 16 amino acids. Germline CDR1 DFQATT, CDR2 SNEGSKA (reference sequence). V dropped 3 bases and J dropped 3; count of bases not matched to a gene: 11. The CDR3 here is CSASPSGTGSHYGYTF. The DNA for the CDR3 is TGCAGTGCTAGTCCCTCCGGGACAGGGTCGCACTATGGCTACACCTTC.

This clonotype was observed a few times. The genes are TRBV28 and TRBJ2-2; TRBD1 or TRBD2 may be the D gene (6 bases each). Germline CDR1 is MDHEN and CDR2 is SYDVKM. Trimming took 10 bases from V and 6 from J, leaving 18 bases between them. The CDR3 has 14 residues. CDR3 sequence: CAISTRGRAGELFF. The CDR3 DNA reads TGTGCCATCTCGACCCGGGGGCGGGCCGGGGAGCTGTTTTTT.

This clonotype is termed medium-sized. This chain links TRBV4-3 with TRBJ1-1, with 8 bases that match TRBD1. The CDR3 totals 16 residues. V was clipped by 0 bases and J by 4 bases; unmatched bases: 7. The germline V gene has CDR1 LGHNA and CDR2 YSLEER. In nucleotides, the CDR3 is TGCGCCAGCAGCCAAGAGTTCAGGGGGCTGGGCACTGAAGCTTTCTTT. This sequence encodes CASSQEFRGLGTEAFF.

This clonotype occurred many times. The chain is built from TRBV20-1 and TRBJ1-1; maybe TRBD1 (6 bases). The germline V and J ends were trimmed by 6 bases and 1 base, with 12 bases remaining between them. The germline V gene has CDR1 DFQATT and CDR2 SNEGSKA (reference sequence). This CDR3 spans 13 amino acids. CDR3 sequence: CSAQDSRNTEAFF. For the CDR3, the DNA is TGCAGTGCCCAGGACAGCCGGAACACTGAAGCTTTCTTT.

In regard to this clonotype: Being one base from a much bigger clone, this may be a read error. The chain's CDR3 is CASSLAKPTEAFF. The CDR3 bases are TGTGCCAGCAGCTTAGCGAAACCGACTGAAGCTTTCTTT. The chain employs TRBV7-2 and TRBJ1-1; D gene ambiguous. The V end lost 0 bases, the J end lost 5 bases, and 7 bases lay between the germline ends. Germline V gene sequence: CDR1 SGHTA, CDR2 FQGNSA. This CDR3 spans 13 amino acids. Looking up the rest from reference TRBV7-2 and TRBJ1-1 gives the full variable domain: GAGVSQSPSNKVTEKGKDVELRCDPISGHTALYWYRQSLGQGLEFLIYFQGNSAPDKSGLPSDRFSAERTGGSVSTLTIQRTQQEDSAVYLCASSLAKPTEAFFGQGTRLTVV.